These 6 T cell receptor beta chains were sequenced from one sample in a study of cytomegalovirus exposure and HLA in healthy donors (dated by TCRdb to about 2017). Library generation was performed with the immunoSEQ multiplex PCR assay. The multiplex PCR relied on a mix of 60 forward primers for TCR Vbeta segments and 13 reverse primers for TCR Jbeta segments. The immuneACCESS repertoire file appears here via TCRdb, limited to in-frame rearrangements. These files lack a portion of the clones; in checked studies, under half of the deficit traces to unresolved V genes, and the cause of the others is not known. The sample table shows fewer than 110,000 clones, and about four fifths are seen once. The ten largest clonotypes hold 2% to 3% of the sample. Sequenced material: PBMCs. The source of these receptors is a young man in good health and CMV-seropositive.

The V gene is TRBV20-1, the J gene TRBJ1-1; D might be TRBD1 (5 bases). The CDR3 has 11 residues. Germline V gene lookup returns CDR1 DFQATT and CDR2 SNEGSKA (reference sequence). Trimming removed 5 bases from V and 9 bases from J, with 13 bases in between. CDR3 sequence (DNA): TGCAGTGCTTCCCCAGGGAGGAAAGCTTTCTTT. Its translation is CSASPGRKAFF.

The chain is built from TRBV25-1 and TRBJ1-3; a possible D gene is TRBD1 (6 bases). Trimming removed 7 bases at V and 2 bases at J, with 9 bases between. Germline V gene lookup returns CDR1 MGHDK and CDR2 SYGVNS. The length of the CDR3 is 13 residues. CDR3 coding DNA: TGTGCCAGCAACCCAGGGGCTGGAAACACCATATATTTT. It translates to CASNPGAGNTIYF.

The V call is TRBV4-1, the J call TRBJ2-5, with 8 nucleotides matching TRBD2. The CDR3 is made up of 15 amino acids. CDR1 is MGHRA, CDR2 YSYEKL, per germline. The trim removed 4 bases at V and 4 bases at J, leaving 8 bases unmatched. CDR3 sequence reads: CASSLGGGPRETQYF. CDR3 DNA sequence: TGCGCCAGCAGCCTCGGGGGGGGGCCCAGAGAGACCCAGTACTTC.

This clone was recorded a few times. The genes are TRBV12-1 and TRBJ2-1; TRBD2 reflects the table's D call only, with no check against the DNA. TRBV12-1 is reported as a pseudogene. CDR3 length: 18 residues. The CDR3 nucleotides are TGTGCCAGCAGCTATTCTAGCGGGGGGGCCGTATGCGAGGATGAGCAGTTCTTC. It codes for CASSYSSGGAVCEDEQFF.

The gene calls are TRBV4-1 and TRBJ1-1; D gene uncertain. The ends were cut back, 3 bases at V and 10 bases at J, with 15 bases in the middle. The CDR3 loop spans 13 amino acids. The germline V gene encodes CDR1 MGHRA and CDR2 YSYEKL. CDR3: CASSHPRAGAAFF. The CDR3 nucleotides read TGCGCCAGCAGCCACCCCCGGGCGGGAGCAGCTTTCTTT.

The V and J genes are TRBV19 and TRBJ1-6; the D is unclear. The CDR3 is 16 residues long. V was clipped by 1 base and J by 0 bases, with 7 bases between them. Per germline, CDR1 LNHDA and CDR2 SQIVND (reference sequence). The CDR3 here is CASSIGASSYNSPLHF. The CDR3, as DNA: TGTGCCAGTAGTATAGGGGCAAGCTCCTATAATTCACCCCTCCACTTT. Filled out from reference TRBV19 and TRBJ1-6, the complete variable domain reads DGGITQSPKYLFRKEGQNVTLSCEQNLNHDAMYWYRQDPGQGLRLIYYSQIVNDFQKGDIAEGYSVSREKKESFPLTVTSAQKNPTAFYLCASSIGASSYNSPLHFGNGTRLTVT.